The clone carrying this T cell receptor beta chain was counted between two and nine times. This entry belongs to a study of blood T cells in healthy people across ages. It was with a sample-barcoded 5' primer and a J-beta primer mix that a second PCR of about 6 to 12 cycles was run. TCRdb processed the 5' RACE reads anew with MiXCR; each CDR3 protein has one entry. The profile shows 1.5 million to 1.8 million distinct CDR3 sequences, approximately 43% of them singletons. This CDR3 region has 11 residues. CDR1 DFQATT and CDR2 SNEGSKA come from the germline V gene (reference sequence). The V end was cut by 7 bases, the J end by 5 bases, with 11 bases between.

The sample comprised blood. The source of this sequence is a woman between 18 and 29 years old in good health. The V gene is TRBV20-1, the J gene TRBJ1-2; a weak D match, TRBD1 (6 bases). In nucleotides, the CDR3 is TGCAGTGGGGAGGGGGGTTATGGCTACACCTTC. It encodes CSGEGGYGYTF.